This T cell receptor beta chain was recovered during a study of shared clonotypes between healthy human individuals. The CDR3 spans 15 residues. V trimming: 3 bases; J trimming: 8 bases; junction bases outside the gene matches: 7. The germline V gene has CDR1 SGHNT and CDR2 YYREEE (reference sequence). The data were produced by immunoSEQ multiplex PCR, yet TCRdb's version contains in-frame clones alone and is incomplete. The table includes about 470,000 clones, 75% to 85% detected once. The chain employs TRBV5-4 and TRBJ2-1; TRBD2 matches at 11 bases. Sequences were obtained from PBMCs. This sequence was found in a woman between 40 and 50 years old in good health. Some clones in this sample may be carry-over from other donors' samples. Here the CDR3 reads CASSWTGTSGDEQFF. The CDR3 DNA reads TGTGCCAGCAGCTGGACCGGGACTAGCGGTGATGAGCAGTTCTTC. The full variable domain, its missing parts supplied by reference TRBV5-4 and TRBJ2-1, is ETGVTQSPTHLIKTRGQQVTLRCSSQSGHNTVSWYQQALGQGPQFIFQYYREEENGRGNFPPRFSGLQFPNYSSELNVNALELDDSALYLCASSWTGTSGDEQFFGPGTRLTVL.